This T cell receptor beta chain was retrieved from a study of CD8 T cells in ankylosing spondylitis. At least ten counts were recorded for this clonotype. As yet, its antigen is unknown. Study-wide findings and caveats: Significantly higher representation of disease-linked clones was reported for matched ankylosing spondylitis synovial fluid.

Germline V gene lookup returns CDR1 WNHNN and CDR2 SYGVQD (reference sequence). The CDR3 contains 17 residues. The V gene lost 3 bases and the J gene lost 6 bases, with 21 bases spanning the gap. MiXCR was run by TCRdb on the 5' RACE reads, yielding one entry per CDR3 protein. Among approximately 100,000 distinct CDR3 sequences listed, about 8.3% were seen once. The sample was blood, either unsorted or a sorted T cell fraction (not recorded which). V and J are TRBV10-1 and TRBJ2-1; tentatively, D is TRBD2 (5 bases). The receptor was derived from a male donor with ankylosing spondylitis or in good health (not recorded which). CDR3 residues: CASSDPSTGDRVNEQFF. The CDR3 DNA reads TGCGCCAGCAGTGACCCCTCGACCGGGGATCGGGTCAATGAGCAGTTCTTC.